This T cell receptor beta chain was captured by sequencing in a study of T cell clonality in common variable immunodeficiency. Only in-frame clones appear in the TCRdb table, and some are missing; sequencing was by immunoSEQ multiplex PCR. The sample shows around 60,000 clones, no singletons; the ten largest hold roughly 1.5%. Donors gave about 5 to 9 ml heparinized peripheral whole blood. This clone was seen at least ten times. Its specificity is not known. The read ends 3 residues before the CDR3 terminus; that terminus is restored from the germline J gene. Trimming pared 0 bases from V and 2 bases from J, leaving 5 bases between. This CDR3 region has 13 residues. Germline-derived CDR1 and CDR2 are SGHRS and YFSETQ. Study outcomes and limitations: Fewer TCRbeta clones were shared among CVID subjects than controls. Reportedly, TCR beta sequences from common variable immunodeficiency showed fewer deletions and N-nucleotide insertions. CVID patient heterogeneity limited repertoire-clinical complication correlations.

The TCR sequence derives from a person aged 18 to 75 in good health. The chain uses TRBV5-1 and TRBJ1-1; the D is unclear. The sequencing sample was made of peripheral blood mononuclear cells. The CDR3 DNA, read in part, is TGCGCCAGCAGCTTGGGAGGCAACACTGAA. It codes for CASSLGGNTE. The whole CDR3 region reads CASSLGGNTEAFF.